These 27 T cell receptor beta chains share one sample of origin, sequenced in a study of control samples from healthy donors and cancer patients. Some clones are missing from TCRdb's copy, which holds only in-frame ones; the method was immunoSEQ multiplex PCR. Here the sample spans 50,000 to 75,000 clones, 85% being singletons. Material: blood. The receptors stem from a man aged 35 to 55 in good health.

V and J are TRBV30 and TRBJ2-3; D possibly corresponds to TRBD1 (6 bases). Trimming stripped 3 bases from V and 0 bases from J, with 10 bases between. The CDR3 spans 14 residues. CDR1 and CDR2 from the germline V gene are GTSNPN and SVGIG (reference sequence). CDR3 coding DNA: TGTGCCTGGAGAAACAGGGCCAGCACAGATACGCAGTATTTT. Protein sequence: CAWRNRASTDTQYF.

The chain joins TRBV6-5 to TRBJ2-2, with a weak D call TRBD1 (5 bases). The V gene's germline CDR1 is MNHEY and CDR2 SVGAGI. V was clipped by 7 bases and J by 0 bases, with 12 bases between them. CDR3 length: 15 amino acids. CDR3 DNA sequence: TGTGCCAGCACCGACAGTCCTGCGAACACCGGGGAGCTGTTTTTT. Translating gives CASTDSPANTGELFF.

The CDR3 coding sequence is TGTGCCAGCAGCCGGACTAGTAGAGATACGCAGTATTTT. As protein: CASSRTSRDTQYF. V gene TRBV6-5 combines with J gene TRBJ2-3; 7 nucleotides agree with TRBD2. The CDR3 sequence is 13 residues long. Losses at the gene ends were 6 bases for V and 5 bases for J; bases not matched to a gene: 5. In germline, CDR1 is MNHEY, CDR2 SVGAGI.

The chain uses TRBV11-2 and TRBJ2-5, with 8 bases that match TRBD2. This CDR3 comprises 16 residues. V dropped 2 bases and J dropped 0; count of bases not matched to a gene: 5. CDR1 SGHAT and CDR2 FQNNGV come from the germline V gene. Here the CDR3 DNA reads TGTGCCAGCAGCTTATTAGGCGGGGGGCACCAAGAGACCCAGTACTTC. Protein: CASSLLGGGHQETQYF.

The CDR3 nucleotides are TGTGCCAGCAGTGAACTTTCTGAAGCTTTCTTT. This codes for CASSELSEAFF. This rearrangement joins TRBV25-1 to TRBJ1-1; the D is unclear. Germline CDR1 reads MGHDK; CDR2 reads SYGVNS. This CDR3 region has 11 residues. Trimming removed 2 bases from V and 6 bases from J, with 4 bases in between. The whole variable domain, remainder taken from reference TRBV25-1 and TRBJ1-1, is EADIYQTPRYLVIGTGKKITLECSQTMGHDKMYWYQQDPGMELHLIHYSYGVNSTEKGDLSSESTVSRIRTEHFPLTLESARPSHTSQYLCASSELSEAFFGQGTRLTVV.

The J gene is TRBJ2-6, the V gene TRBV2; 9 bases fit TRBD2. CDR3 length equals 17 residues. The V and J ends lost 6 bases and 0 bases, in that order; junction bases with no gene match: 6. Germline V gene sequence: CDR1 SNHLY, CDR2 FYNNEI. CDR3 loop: CASSLAGKTSGANVLTF. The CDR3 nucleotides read TGTGCCAGCAGCCTAGCGGGGAAAACCTCTGGGGCCAACGTCCTGACTTTC. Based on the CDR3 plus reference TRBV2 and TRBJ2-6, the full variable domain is EPEVTQTPSHQVTQMGQEVILRCVPISNHLYFYWYRQILGQKVEFLVSFYNNEISEKSEIFDDQFSVERPDGSNFTLKIRSTKLEDSAMYFCASSLAGKTSGANVLTFGAGSRLTVL.

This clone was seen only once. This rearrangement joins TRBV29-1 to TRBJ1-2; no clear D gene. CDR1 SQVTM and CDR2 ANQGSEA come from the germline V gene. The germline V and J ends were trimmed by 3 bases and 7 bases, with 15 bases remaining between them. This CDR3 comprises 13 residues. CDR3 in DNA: TGCAGCGTTGACCGTGAATGGGCGAGTGGCTACACCTTC. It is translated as CSVDREWASGYTF.

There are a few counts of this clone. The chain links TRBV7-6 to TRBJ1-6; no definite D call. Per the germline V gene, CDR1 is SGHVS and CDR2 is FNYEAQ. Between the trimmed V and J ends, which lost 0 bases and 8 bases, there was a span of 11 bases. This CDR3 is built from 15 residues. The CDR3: CASSLAPLGDSPLHF. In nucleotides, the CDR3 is TGTGCCAGCAGCTTAGCGCCCCTCGGCGATTCACCCCTCCACTTT.

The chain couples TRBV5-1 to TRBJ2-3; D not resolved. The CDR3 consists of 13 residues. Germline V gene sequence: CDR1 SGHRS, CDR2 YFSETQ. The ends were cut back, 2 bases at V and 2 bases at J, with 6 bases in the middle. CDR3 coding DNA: TGCGCCAGCAGCTTTAGGGACACAGATACGCAGTATTTT. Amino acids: CASSFRDTDTQYF.

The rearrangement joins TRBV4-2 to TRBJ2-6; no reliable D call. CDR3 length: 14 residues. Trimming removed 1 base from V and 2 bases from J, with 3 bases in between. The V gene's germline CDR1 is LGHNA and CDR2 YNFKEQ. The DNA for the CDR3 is TGTGCCAGCAGCCAAGGGGCTGGGGCCAACGTCCTGACTTTC. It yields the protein CASSQGAGANVLTF.

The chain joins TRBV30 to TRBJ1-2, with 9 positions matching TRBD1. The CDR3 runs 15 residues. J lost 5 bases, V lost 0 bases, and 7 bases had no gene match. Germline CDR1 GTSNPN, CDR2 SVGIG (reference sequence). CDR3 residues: CAWSVEDRGRYGYTF. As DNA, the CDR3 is TGTGCCTGGAGTGTGGAGGACAGGGGCCGATATGGCTACACCTTC.

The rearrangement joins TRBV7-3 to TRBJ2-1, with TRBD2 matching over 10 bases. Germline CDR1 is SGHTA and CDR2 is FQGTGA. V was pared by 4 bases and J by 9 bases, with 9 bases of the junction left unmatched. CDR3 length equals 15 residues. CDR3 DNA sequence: TGTGCCAGCAGCTCAATAAGCGGGGGGGCCGGTGAGCAGTTCTTC. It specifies CASSSISGGAGEQFF.

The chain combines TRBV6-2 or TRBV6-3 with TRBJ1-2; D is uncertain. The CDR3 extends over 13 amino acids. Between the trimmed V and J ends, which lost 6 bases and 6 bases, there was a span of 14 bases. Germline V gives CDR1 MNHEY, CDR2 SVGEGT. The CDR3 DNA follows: TGTGCCAGCAGCCCCGGACTGCATAATGGCTACACCTTC. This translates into CASSPGLHNGYTF.

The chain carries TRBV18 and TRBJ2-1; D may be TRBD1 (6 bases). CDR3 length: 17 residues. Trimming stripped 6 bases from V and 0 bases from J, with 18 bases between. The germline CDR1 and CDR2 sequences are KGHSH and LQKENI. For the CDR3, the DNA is TGTGCCAGCTCGCAGAAAATACCAGGGGACTCCTACAATGAGCAGTTCTTC. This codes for CASSQKIPGDSYNEQFF.

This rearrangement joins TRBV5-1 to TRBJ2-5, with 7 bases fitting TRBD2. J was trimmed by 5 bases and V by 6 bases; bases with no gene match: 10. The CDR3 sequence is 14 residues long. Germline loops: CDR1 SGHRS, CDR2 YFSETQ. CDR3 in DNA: TGCGCCAGCAACGACCTGAGGGAGGGGGAGACCCAGTACTTC. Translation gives CASNDLREGETQYF. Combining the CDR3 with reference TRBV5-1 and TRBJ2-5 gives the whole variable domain KAGVTQTPRYLIKTRGQQVTLSCSPISGHRSVSWYQQTPGQGLQFLFEYFSETQRNKGNFPGRFSGRQFSNSRSEMNVSTLELGDSALYLCASNDLREGETQYFGPGTRLLVL.

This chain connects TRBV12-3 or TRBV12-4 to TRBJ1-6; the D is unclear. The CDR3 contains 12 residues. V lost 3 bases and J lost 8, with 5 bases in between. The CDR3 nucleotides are TGTGCCAGCAGTTTTCCCTATTCACCCCTCCACTTT. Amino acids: CASSFPYSPLHF.

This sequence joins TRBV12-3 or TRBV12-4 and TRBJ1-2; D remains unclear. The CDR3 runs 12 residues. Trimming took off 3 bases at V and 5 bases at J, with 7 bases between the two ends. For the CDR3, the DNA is TGTGCCAGCAGTTTGCAGGTTTATGGCTACACCTTC. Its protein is CASSLQVYGYTF.

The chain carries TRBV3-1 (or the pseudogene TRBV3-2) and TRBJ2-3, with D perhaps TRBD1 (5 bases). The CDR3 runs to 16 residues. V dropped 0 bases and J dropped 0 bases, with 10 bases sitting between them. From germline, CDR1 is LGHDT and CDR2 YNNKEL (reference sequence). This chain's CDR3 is CASSQEGVFSTDTQYF. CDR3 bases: TGTGCCAGCAGCCAAGAAGGGGTCTTTAGCACAGATACGCAGTATTTT.

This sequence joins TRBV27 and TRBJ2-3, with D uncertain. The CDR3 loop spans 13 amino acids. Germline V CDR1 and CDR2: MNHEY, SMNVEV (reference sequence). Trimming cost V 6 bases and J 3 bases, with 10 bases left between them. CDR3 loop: CASRAYLTDTQYF. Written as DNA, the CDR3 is TGTGCCAGCAGAGCTTACCTGACAGATACGCAGTATTTT.

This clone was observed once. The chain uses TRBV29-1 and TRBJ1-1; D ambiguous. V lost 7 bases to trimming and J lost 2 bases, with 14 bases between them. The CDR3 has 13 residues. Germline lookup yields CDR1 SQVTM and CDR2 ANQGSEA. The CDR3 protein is CSGRTELNTEAFF. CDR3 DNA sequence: TGCAGCGGCCGGACGGAACTCAACACTGAAGCTTTCTTT.

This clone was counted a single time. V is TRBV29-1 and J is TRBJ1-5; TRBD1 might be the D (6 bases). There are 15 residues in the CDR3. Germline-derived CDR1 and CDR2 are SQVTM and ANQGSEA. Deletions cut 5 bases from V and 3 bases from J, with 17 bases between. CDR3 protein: CSVRVPGQNNQPQHF. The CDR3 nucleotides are TGCAGCGTTCGAGTACCTGGACAGAACAATCAGCCCCAGCATTTT.

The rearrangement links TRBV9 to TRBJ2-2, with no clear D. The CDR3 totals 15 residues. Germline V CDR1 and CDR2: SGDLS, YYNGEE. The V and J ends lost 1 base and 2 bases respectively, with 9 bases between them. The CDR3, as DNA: TGTGCCAGCAGCGTATTGTCTAGTAACACCGGGGAGCTGTTTTTT. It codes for CASSVLSSNTGELFF.

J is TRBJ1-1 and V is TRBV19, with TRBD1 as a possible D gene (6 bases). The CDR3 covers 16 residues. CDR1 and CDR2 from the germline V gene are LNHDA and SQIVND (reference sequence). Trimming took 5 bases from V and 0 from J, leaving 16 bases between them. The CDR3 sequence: CASSAGTNNMNTEAFF. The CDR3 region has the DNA TGTGCCAGTAGTGCAGGGACAAACAACATGAACACTGAAGCTTTCTTT.

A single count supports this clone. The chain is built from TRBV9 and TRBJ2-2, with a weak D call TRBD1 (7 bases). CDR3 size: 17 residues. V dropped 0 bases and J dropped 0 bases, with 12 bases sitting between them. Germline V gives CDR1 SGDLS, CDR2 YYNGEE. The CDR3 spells CASSVVGRGANTGELFF. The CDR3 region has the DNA TGTGCCAGCAGCGTAGTAGGCAGGGGGGCGAACACCGGGGAGCTGTTTTTT.

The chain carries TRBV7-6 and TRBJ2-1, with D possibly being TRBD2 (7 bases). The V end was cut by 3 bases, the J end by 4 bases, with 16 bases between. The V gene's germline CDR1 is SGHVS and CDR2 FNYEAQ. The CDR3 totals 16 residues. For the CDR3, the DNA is TGTGCCAGCAGCTTCGACCCCGGGGGGCCTTACAATGAGCAGTTCTTC. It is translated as CASSFDPGGPYNEQFF. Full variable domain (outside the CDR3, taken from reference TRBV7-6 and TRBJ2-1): GAGVSQSPRYKVTKRGQDVALRCDPISGHVSLYWYRQALGQGPEFLTYFNYEAQQDKSGLPNDRFSAERPEGSISTLTIQRTEQRDSAMYRCASSFDPGGPYNEQFFGPGTRLTVL.

The CDR3 DNA reads TGTGCCAGCTCACCGAGCGGGGGGCACGATGAGCAGTTCTTC. This translates into CASSPSGGHDEQFF. This chain uses TRBV18 with TRBJ2-1; TRBD2 matches 9 bases. From germline, CDR1 is KGHSH and CDR2 LQKENI. Trimming took 3 bases from V and 8 from J; bases not matched to a gene: 5. There are 14 residues in the CDR3.

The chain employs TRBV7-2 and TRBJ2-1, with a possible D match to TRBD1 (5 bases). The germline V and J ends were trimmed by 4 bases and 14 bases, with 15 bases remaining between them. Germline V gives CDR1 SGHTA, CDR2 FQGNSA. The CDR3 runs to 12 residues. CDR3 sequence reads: CASSSRVLEEFF. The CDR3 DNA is TGTGCCAGCAGCTCCAGGGTCCTAGAGGAGTTCTTC. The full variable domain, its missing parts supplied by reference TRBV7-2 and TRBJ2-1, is GAGVSQSPSNKVTEKGKDVELRCDPISGHTALYWYRQSLGQGLEFLIYFQGNSAPDKSGLPSDRFSAERTGGSVSTLTIQRTQQEDSAVYLCASSSRVLEEFFGPGTRLTVL.